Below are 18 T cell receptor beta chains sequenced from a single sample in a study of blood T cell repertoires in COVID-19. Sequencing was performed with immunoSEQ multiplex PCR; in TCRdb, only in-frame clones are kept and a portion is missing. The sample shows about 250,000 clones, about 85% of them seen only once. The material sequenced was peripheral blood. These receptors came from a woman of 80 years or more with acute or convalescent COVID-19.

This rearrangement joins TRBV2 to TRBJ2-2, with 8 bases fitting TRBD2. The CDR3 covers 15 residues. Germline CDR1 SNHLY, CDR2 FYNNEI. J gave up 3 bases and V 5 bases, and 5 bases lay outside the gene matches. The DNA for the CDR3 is TGTGCCAGCAGTAGGGACGGGGGGGACACCGGGGAGCTGTTTTTT. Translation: CASSRDGGDTGELFF.

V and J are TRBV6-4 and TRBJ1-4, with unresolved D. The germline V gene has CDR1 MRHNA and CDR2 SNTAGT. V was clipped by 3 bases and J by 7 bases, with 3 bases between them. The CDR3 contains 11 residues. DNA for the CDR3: TGTGCCAGCAGTGAGCGTGAAAAACTGTTTTTT. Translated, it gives CASSEREKLFF.

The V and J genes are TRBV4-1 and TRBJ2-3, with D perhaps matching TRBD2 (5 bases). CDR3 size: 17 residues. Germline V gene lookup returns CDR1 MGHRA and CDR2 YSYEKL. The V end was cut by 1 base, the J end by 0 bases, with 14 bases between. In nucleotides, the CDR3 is TGCGCCAGCAGCCAAGGATACGGAGAGGGAAGCACAGATACGCAGTATTTT. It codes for CASSQGYGEGSTDTQYF.

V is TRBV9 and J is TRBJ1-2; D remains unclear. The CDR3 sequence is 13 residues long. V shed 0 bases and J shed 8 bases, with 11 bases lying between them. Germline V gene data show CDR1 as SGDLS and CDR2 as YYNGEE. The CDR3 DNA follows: TGTGCCAGCAGCGTAGAGTTTGGGCTCGGCTACACCTTC. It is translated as CASSVEFGLGYTF. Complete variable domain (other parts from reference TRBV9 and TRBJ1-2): DSGVTQTPKHLITATGQRVTLRCSPRSGDLSVYWYQQSLDQGLQFLIQYYNGEERAKGNILERFSAQQFPDLHSELNLSSLELGDSALYFCASSVEFGLGYTFGSGTRLTVV.

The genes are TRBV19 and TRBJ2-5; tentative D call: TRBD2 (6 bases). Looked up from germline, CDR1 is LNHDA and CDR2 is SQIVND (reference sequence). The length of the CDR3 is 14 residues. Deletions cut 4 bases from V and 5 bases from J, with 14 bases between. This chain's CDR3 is CASSTEGREETQYF. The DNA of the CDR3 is TGTGCCAGTAGTACGGAGGGACGGGAGGAGACCCAGTACTTC.

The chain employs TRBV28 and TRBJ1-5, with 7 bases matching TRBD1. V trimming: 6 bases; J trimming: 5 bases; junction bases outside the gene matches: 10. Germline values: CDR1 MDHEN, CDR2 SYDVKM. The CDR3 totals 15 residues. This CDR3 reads CASRSWTGPYQPQHF. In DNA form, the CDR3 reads TGTGCCAGCAGGTCTTGGACAGGTCCCTATCAGCCCCAGCATTTT.

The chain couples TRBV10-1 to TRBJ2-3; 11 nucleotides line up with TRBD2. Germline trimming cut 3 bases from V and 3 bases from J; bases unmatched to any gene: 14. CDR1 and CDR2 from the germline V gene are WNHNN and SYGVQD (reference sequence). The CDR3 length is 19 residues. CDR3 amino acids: CASSDISPPTSGITDTQYF. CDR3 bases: TGCGCCAGCAGTGACATATCTCCTCCGACTAGCGGGATTACAGATACGCAGTATTTT.

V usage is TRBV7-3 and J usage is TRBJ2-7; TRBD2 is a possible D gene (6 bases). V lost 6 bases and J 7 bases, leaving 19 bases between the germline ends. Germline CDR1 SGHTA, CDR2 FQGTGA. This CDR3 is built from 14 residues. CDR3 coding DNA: TGTGCCAGCAGTCTCTCGGGGGACTTGGGGGAGCAGTACTTC. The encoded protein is CASSLSGDLGEQYF. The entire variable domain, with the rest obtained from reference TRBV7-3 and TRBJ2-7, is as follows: GAGVSQTPSNKVTEKGKYVELRCDPISGHTALYWYRQSLGQGPEFLIYFQGTGAADDSGLPNDRFFAVRPEGSVSTLKIQRTERGDSAVYLCASSLSGDLGEQYFGPGTRLTVT.

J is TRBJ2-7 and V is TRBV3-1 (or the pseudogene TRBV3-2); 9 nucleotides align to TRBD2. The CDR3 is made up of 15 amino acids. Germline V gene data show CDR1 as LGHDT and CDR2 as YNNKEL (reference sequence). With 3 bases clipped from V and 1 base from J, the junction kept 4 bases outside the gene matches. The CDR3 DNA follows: TGTGCCAGCAGCCAGAGCGGGGGGTCTTCCTACGAGCAGTACTTC. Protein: CASSQSGGSSYEQYF.

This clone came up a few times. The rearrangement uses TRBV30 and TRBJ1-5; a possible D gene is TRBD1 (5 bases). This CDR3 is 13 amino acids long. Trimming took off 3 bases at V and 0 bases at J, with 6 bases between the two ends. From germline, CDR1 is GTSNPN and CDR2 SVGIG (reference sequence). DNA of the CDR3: TGTGCCTGGAGCGGGGGTAGCAATCAGCCCCAGCATTTT. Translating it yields CAWSGGSNQPQHF.

The CDR3 DNA is TGTGCCAGCAATTCGGACAGGGTCTCCTACAATGAGCAGTTCTTC. Translation: CASNSDRVSYNEQFF. The chain uses TRBV6-5 and TRBJ2-1, with 8 bases aligning to TRBD1. Germline CDR1 and CDR2: MNHEY and SVGAGI. The CDR3 contains 15 residues. The V segment lost 7 bases and the J segment 0 bases; nucleotides outside the gene matches: 5.

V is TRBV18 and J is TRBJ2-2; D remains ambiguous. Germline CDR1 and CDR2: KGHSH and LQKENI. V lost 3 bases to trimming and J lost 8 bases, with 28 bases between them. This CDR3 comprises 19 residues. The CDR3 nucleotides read TGTGCCAGCTCACCTAGTTTCGGCTTCGATATTGGAGTTTTGGGGGAGCTGTTTTTT. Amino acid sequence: CASSPSFGFDIGVLGELFF.

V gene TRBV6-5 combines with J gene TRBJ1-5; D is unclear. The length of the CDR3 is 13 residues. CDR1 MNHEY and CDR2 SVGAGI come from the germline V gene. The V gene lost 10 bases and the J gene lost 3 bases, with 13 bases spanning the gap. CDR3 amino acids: CATMREVNQPQHF. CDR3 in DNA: TGTGCCACTATGCGGGAGGTCAATCAGCCCCAGCATTTT.

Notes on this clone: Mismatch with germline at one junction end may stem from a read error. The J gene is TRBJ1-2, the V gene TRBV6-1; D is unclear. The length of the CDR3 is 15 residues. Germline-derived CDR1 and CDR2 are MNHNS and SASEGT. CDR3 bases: TGTGCCAGCAGGGAAGGACCGACTAAGGGAGACGGCTACACCTTC. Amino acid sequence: CASREGPTKGDGYTF.

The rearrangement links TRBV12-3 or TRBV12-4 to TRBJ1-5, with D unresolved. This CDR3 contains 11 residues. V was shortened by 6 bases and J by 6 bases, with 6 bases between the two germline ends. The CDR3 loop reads CASSSGQPQHF. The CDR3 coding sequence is TGTGCCAGCAGCTCGGGTCAGCCCCAGCATTTT.

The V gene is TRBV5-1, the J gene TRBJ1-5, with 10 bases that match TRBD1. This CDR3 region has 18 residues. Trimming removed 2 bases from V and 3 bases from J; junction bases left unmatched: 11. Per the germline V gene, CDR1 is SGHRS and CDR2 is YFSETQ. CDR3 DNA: TGCGCCAGCAGCTTTGGTGGACCGGGACAGGGGAACAATCAGCCCCAGCATTTT. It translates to CASSFGGPGQGNNQPQHF.

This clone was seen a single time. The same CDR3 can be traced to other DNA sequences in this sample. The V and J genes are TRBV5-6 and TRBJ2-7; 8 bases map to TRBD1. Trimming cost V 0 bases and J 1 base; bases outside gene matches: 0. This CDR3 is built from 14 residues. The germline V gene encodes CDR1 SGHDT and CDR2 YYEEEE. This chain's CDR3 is CASSLGQGSYEQYF. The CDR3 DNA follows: TGTGCCAGCAGCTTGGGACAGGGGTCCTACGAGCAGTACTTC. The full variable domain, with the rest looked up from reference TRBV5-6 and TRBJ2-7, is DAGVTQSPTHLIKTRGQQVTLRCSPKSGHDTVSWYQQALGQGPQFIFQYYEEEERQRGNFPDRFSGHQFPNYSSELNVNALLLGDSALYLCASSLGQGSYEQYFGPGTRLTVT.

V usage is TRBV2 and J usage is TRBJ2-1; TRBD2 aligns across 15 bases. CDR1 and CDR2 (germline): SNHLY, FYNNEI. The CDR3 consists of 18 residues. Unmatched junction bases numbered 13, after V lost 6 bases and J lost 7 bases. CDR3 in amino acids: CASRGTSGGPGGENEQFF. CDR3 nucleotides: TGTGCCAGCAGGGGGACTAGCGGGGGGCCAGGTGGTGAGAATGAGCAGTTCTTC. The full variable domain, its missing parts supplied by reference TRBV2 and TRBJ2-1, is EPEVTQTPSHQVTQMGQEVILRCVPISNHLYFYWYRQILGQKVEFLVSFYNNEISEKSEIFDDQFSVERPDGSNFTLKIRSTKLEDSAMYFCASRGTSGGPGGENEQFFGPGTRLTVL.